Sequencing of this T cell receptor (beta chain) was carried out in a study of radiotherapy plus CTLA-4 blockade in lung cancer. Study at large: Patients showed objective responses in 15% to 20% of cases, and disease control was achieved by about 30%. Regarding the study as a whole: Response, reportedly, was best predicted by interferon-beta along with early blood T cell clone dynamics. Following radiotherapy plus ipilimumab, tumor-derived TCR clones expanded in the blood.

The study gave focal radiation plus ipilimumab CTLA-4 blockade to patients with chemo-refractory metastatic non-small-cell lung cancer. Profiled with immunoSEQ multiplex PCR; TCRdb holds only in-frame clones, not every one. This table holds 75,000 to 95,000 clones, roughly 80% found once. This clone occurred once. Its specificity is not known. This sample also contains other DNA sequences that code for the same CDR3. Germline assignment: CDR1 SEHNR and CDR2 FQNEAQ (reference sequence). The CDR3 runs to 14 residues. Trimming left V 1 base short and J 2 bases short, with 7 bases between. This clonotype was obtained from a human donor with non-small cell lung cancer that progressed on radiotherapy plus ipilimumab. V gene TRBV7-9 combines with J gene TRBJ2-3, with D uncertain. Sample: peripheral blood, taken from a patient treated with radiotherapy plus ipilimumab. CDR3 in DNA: TGTGCCAGCAGCTTAGGTGGGATCACAGATACGCAGTATTTT. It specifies CASSLGGITDTQYF.